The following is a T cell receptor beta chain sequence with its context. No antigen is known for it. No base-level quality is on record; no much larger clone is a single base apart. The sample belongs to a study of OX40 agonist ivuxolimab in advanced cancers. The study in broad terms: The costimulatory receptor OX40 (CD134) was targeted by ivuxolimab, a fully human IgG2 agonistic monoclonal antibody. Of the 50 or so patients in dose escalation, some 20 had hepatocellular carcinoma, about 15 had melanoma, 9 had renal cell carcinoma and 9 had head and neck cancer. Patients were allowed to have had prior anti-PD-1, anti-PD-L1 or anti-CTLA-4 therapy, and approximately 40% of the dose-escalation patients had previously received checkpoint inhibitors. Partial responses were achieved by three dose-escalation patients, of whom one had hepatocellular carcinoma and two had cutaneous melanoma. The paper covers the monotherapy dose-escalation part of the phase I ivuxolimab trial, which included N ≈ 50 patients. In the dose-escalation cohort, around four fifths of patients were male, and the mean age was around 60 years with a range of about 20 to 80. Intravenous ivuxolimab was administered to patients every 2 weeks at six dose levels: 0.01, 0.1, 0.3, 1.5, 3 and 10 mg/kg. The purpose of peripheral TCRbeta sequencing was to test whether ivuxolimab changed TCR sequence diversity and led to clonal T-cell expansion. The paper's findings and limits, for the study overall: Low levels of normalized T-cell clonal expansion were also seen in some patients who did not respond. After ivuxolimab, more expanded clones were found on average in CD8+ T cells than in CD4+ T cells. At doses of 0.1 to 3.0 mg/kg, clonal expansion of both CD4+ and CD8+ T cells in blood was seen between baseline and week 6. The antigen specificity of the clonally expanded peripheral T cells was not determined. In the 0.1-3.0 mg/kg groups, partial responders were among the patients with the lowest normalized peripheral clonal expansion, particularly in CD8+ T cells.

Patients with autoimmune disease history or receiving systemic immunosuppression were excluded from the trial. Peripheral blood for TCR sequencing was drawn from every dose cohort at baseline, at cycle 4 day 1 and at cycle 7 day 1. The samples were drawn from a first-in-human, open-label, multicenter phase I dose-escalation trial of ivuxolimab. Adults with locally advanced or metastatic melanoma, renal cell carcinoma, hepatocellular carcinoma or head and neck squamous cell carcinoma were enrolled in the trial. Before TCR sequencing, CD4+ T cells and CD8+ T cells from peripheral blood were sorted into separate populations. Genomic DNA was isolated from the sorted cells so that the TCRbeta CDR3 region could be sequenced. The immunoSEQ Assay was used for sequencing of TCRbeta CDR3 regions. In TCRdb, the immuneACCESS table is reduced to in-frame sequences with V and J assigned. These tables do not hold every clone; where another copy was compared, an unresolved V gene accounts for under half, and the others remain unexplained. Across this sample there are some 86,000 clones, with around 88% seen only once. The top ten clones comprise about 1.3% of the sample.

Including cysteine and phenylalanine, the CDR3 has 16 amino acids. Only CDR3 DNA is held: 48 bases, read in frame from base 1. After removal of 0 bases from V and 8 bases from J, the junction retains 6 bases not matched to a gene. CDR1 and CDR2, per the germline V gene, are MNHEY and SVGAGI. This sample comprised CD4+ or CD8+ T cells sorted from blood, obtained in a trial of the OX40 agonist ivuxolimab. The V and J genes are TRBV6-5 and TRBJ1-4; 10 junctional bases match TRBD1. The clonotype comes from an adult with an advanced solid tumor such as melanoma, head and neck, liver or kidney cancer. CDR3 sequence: CASSYSDRTGGEKLFF. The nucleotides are TGTGCCAGCAGTTACTCGGACAGGACAGGGGGAGAAAAACTGTTTTTT.